This TCR beta chain was sequenced during a study of blood T cell repertoires in COVID-19. On the study more broadly: The United States, Italy and Spain provided the acute and convalescent COVID-19 samples. T cells, B-cell-depleted T cells, or PBMCs supplied cDNA or gDNA.

Original handling: Quantification of nucleated cells was approximated via reference gene primer amplification. Produced via immunoSEQ multiplex PCR; TCRdb's table is partial and in-frame only. The D gene and trimming were derived from the DNA, and the V and J assignments and clone size from that table. This table has about 150,000 clones, over 65% appearing once. The CDR3 totals 14 residues. The V gene's germline CDR1 is SSHAT and CDR2 FNYEAQ (reference sequence). A remark on this clone: One end of the junction does not line up with germline, which may come from a read error.

The chain couples TRBV7-7 to TRBJ2-2; D might be TRBD1 (6 bases). This receptor was taken from a human donor in a cohort sampled during active COVID-19. The sample consisted of peripheral blood. DNA for the CDR3: TGTGCTAGCAGACCAACAGGGAGCCCCGGGGAGCTGTTTTTT. It codes for CASRPTGSPGELFF.